The 29 T cell receptor beta chains reported below all come from one sample, sequenced in a study of molecular identifiers for immune sequencing clone quantification. TCRdb used MiXCR to reprocess the PCR reads, holding one entry per CDR3 protein. The data show hundreds of thousands of distinct CDR3 sequences, 25% seen once. The sequenced sample consisted of naive CD8+ T cells from blood, with Jurkat cell RNA spiked in. Regarding subset: FACS-sorted CD8+CD4-CCR7+CD45RA+ naive T cells. The source of these receptors is a human donor in good health. Some libraries in this study had Jurkat cell RNA spiked in.

The CDR3 nucleotides are TGTGCCAGCAGTCGAAGTGGGGAAGAGACCCAGTACTTC. It translates to CASSRSGEETQYF. The V and J genes are TRBV27 and TRBJ2-5; D uncertain. The germline CDR1 and CDR2 sequences are MNHEY and SMNVEV (reference sequence). Deletions cut 5 bases from V and 3 bases from J, with 10 bases between. There are 13 residues in the CDR3.

The V and J genes are TRBV20-1 and TRBJ2-1, with 14 positions matching TRBD2. This CDR3 region has 14 residues. Trimming removed 6 bases from V and 8 bases from J; junction bases left unmatched: 6. Germline CDR1 DFQATT, CDR2 SNEGSKA (reference sequence). DNA for the CDR3: TGCAGTGCAAAGACTAGCGGGAGGGGCTATGAGCAGTTCTTC. This encodes CSAKTSGRGYEQFF.

A note on this clonotype: Compared with germline, one end of the junction differs, possibly owing to a read error. CDR3: CASSLGVNTEALF. Written as DNA, the CDR3 is TGTGCCAGCAGTTTAGGAGTTAACACTGAAGCTTTATTC. The rearrangement links TRBV12-3 or TRBV12-4 to TRBJ1-1; D is ambiguous. The CDR3 spans 13 residues.

This clonotype was counted ten times or more. The chain links TRBV9 to TRBJ1-1, with D possibly TRBD1 on 5 matching bases. V gave up 4 bases and J gave up 4 bases, with 14 bases separating them. Germline-derived CDR1 and CDR2 are SGDLS and YYNGEE. This CDR3 region has 14 residues. The CDR3 region has the DNA TGTGCCAGCAGCCCGGGGGGTGGTGGCACTGAAGCTTTCTTT. Translated: CASSPGGGGTEAFF. The full variable domain, with the rest looked up from reference TRBV9 and TRBJ1-1, is DSGVTQTPKHLITATGQRVTLRCSPRSGDLSVYWYQQSLDQGLQFLIQYYNGEERAKGNILERFSAQQFPDLHSELNLSSLELGDSALYFCASSPGGGGTEAFFGQGTRLTVV.

There are a few counts of this clonotype. This sequence joins TRBV20-1 and TRBJ1-2; D unresolved. V was pared by 1 base and J by 3 bases, with 12 bases between. The CDR3 is 14 residues long. CDR1 DFQATT and CDR2 SNEGSKA come from the germline V gene (reference sequence). CDR3 loop: CSARAPETHYGYTF. Written as DNA, the CDR3 is TGCAGTGCTAGAGCCCCAGAGACCCACTATGGCTACACCTTC.

The chain uses TRBV12-3 or TRBV12-4 and TRBJ1-1; 9 bases line up with TRBD1. The CDR3 is 14 amino acids. V gave up 6 bases and J gave up 2 bases; unmatched junction bases: 4. The CDR3 DNA reads as TGTGCCAGCAGGACAGGGGGAGATAACACTGAAGCTTTCTTT. This encodes CASRTGGDNTEAFF.

At least ten counts were recorded for this clonotype. The V gene is TRBV6-6, the J gene TRBJ1-5; maybe TRBD1 (6 bases). The V end was cut by 5 bases, the J end by 8 bases, with 13 bases between. CDR3 length equals 13 residues. Germline values: CDR1 MNHNY, CDR2 SVGAGI (reference sequence). The CDR3 DNA follows: TGTGCCAGCAGTCGGGCAGGGGTAGAGCCCCAGCATTTT. Residues: CASSRAGVEPQHF.

The J gene is TRBJ2-2, the V gene TRBV27; the D is unclear. V was pared by 0 bases and J by 6 bases, with 5 bases between. Germline assignment: CDR1 MNHEY and CDR2 SMNVEV (reference sequence). There are 13 residues in the CDR3. CDR3 DNA: TGTGCCAGCAGTTTATCGATGGCCGGGGAGCTGTTTTTT. Translation: CASSLSMAGELFF.

This clonotype was counted only a few times. The chain employs TRBV9 and TRBJ2-5; D is unresolved. Trimming removed 4 bases at V and 2 bases at J, with 15 bases between. CDR1 is SGDLS, CDR2 YYNGEE, per germline. The CDR3 contains 15 residues. The CDR3 sequence is CASSLMGGKQETQYF. CDR3 bases: TGTGCCAGCAGCCTAATGGGCGGTAAACAAGAGACCCAGTACTTC.

At least ten counts were recorded for this clonotype. The genes are TRBV20-1 and TRBJ1-6, with a tentative D call TRBD1 (6 bases). The CDR3 loop spans 18 amino acids. From germline, CDR1 is DFQATT and CDR2 SNEGSKA (reference sequence). Trimming removed 2 bases at V and 0 bases at J, with 17 bases between. CDR3 sequence reads: CSARQGLRFSSYNSPLHF. DNA of the CDR3: TGCAGTGCTAGACAGGGGCTCCGTTTTAGCTCCTATAATTCACCCCTCCACTTT.

Details on this clonotype: A clone one base away is much larger, so this may be a read error. The chain recombines TRBV20-1 with TRBJ2-7, with unresolved D. Per germline, CDR1 DFQATT and CDR2 SNEGSKA (reference sequence). This CDR3 comprises 12 residues. Between the trimmed V and J ends, which lost 6 bases and 4 bases, there was a span of 13 bases. CDR3 in amino acids: CSAPQDAYEQYF. Here the CDR3 DNA reads TGCAGTGCCCCCCAAGACGCTTACGAGCAGTACTTC.

The chain joins TRBV30 to TRBJ2-5; TRBD2 matches 7 bases. The CDR3 is 13 amino acids. V lost 3 bases to trimming and J lost 4 bases; unmatched junction nucleotides: 5. Germline V gene lookup returns CDR1 GTSNPN and CDR2 SVGIG (reference sequence). CDR3 region: CAWSPWGGETQYF. The CDR3 DNA sequence: TGTGCCTGGAGCCCCTGGGGGGGAGAGACCCAGTACTTC.

As for this clonotype: The junction departs from germline at one end; a sequencing error may be responsible. The chain's CDR3 is CASNQEQDYGYTF. The DNA for the CDR3 is TGTGCCAGCAACCAAGAACAGGATTATGGCTACACCTTC. This chain connects TRBV14 to TRBJ1-2, with a weak D call TRBD1 (5 bases). Germline V gene sequence: CDR1 SGHDN, CDR2 FVKESK. CDR3 length: 13 amino acids.

This clonotype showed up just a few times. V gene TRBV15 combines with J gene TRBJ2-7; D remains unclear. Trimming took off 0 bases at V and 5 bases at J, with 8 bases between the two ends. Germline values: CDR1 LNHNV, CDR2 YYDKDF (reference sequence). The CDR3 covers 13 residues. In DNA, the CDR3 is TGTGCCACCAGCAGAGATGGGGAAGACGAGCAGTACTTC. This translates into CATSRDGEDEQYF.

This sequence joins TRBV7-9 and TRBJ1-4, with TRBD1 matching 7 bases. This CDR3 is 18 amino acids long. Germline CDR1 is SEHNR and CDR2 is FQNEAQ (reference sequence). The V and J ends lost 4 bases and 0 bases, in that order; junction bases with no gene match: 11. Written as DNA, the CDR3 is TGTGCCAGCAGCTCCGGGACAGCCCTGACAGCAACTAATGAAAAACTGTTTTTT. This translates into CASSSGTALTATNEKLFF.

This clonotype has only a few counts. The rearrangement uses TRBV9 and TRBJ2-7; possibly TRBD1 for D (6 bases). The CDR3 length is 15 residues. CDR1 is SGDLS and CDR2 is YYNGEE in the germline V gene. The V end lost 4 bases, the J end lost 2 bases, and 16 bases lay between the germline ends. The CDR3 DNA reads as TGTGCCAGCAGCCCAACCGGGGACACCACCTACGAGCAGTACTTC. Translated, it gives CASSPTGDTTYEQYF.

The chain has TRBV7-2 and TRBJ2-2; weak D call: TRBD1 (5 bases). CDR3 length: 17 residues. CDR1 and CDR2 (germline): SGHTA, FQGNSA. V lost 2 bases and J 6 bases, leaving 19 bases between the germline ends. CDR3 coding DNA: TGTGCCAGCAGCTTATTTGCTATGCAGGGTCTAGCCGGGGAGCTGTTTTTT. Its protein product is CASSLFAMQGLAGELFF.

Only a few counts were recorded for this clonotype. The rearrangement uses TRBV7-6 and TRBJ2-2; D unclear. Germline V gene sequence: CDR1 SGHVS, CDR2 FNYEAQ. The CDR3 runs to 13 residues. V lost 8 bases to trimming and J lost 1 base, with 8 bases between them. The DNA for the CDR3 is TGTGCCAGCCAGCCCATGAACACCGGGGAGCTGTTTTTT. Its translation is CASQPMNTGELFF. Supplemented by reference TRBV7-6 and TRBJ2-2, the full variable domain reads GAGVSQSPRYKVTKRGQDVALRCDPISGHVSLYWYRQALGQGPEFLTYFNYEAQQDKSGLPNDRFSAERPEGSISTLTIQRTEQRDSAMYRCASQPMNTGELFFGEGSRLTVL.

This clonotype occurred many times. The chain combines TRBV6-2 or TRBV6-3 with TRBJ2-4; no definite D call. Germline V gene data show CDR1 as MNHEY and CDR2 as SVGEGT. The CDR3 runs to 14 residues. V lost 2 bases to trimming and J lost 11 bases, with 16 bases between them. The CDR3 coding sequence is TGTGCCAGCAGTTACGATGGCGCCCCACGCCTTCAGTACTTC. Translating it yields CASSYDGAPRLQYF.

Turning to this clonotype: Possible read error: a much larger clone is one base away. The rearrangement joins TRBV7-2 to TRBJ2-3; D is tentatively TRBD1 or TRBD2 (6 bases each). V dropped 1 base and J dropped 4 bases, with 15 bases sitting between them. Germline-derived CDR1 and CDR2 are SGHTA and FQGNSA. This CDR3 is built from 16 residues. Written as DNA, the CDR3 is TGTGCCAGCAGCTTAGTGGTGGGGGGCGCCTCAGATACGCAGTATTTT. This gives the protein CASSLVVGGASDTQYF.

Regarding this clonotype: A much larger clonotype is one base distant, so this may be a read error. The chain uses TRBV5-3 and TRBJ1-1; tentatively, D is TRBD1 (6 bases). TRBV5-3 is an ORF, and what it does is uncertain. Trimming stripped 8 bases from V and 5 bases from J, with 16 bases between. This CDR3 is built from 13 residues. The CDR3 reads CASGLRGSTEAFF. CDR3 DNA sequence: TGTGCCAGCGGCTTGAGGGGGAGTACTGAAGCTTTCTTT.

This clonotype was seen at least ten times. The chain employs TRBV7-9 and TRBJ2-3; D ambiguous. Per the germline V gene, CDR1 is SEHNR and CDR2 is FQNEAQ (reference sequence). The CDR3 covers 13 residues. The germline V and J ends were trimmed by 8 bases and 0 bases, with 9 bases remaining between them. The CDR3: CASRIASTDTQYF. The CDR3 nucleotides read TGTGCCAGCCGCATAGCTAGCACAGATACGCAGTATTTT. The variable domain in full, with the rest retrieved from reference TRBV7-9 and TRBJ2-3, is DTGVSQNPRHKITKRGQNVTFRCDPISEHNRLYWYRQTLGQGPEFLTYFQNEAQLEKSRLLSDRFSAERPKGSFSTLEIQRTEQGDSAMYLCASRIASTDTQYFGPGTRLTVL.

This clonotype was picked up a small number of times. The chain has TRBV12-3 or TRBV12-4 and TRBJ2-5, with 7 bases that match TRBD1. The J segment lost 4 bases and the V segment lost 4 bases, leaving 9 bases of the junction unmatched. CDR3 length equals 15 residues. For the CDR3, the DNA is TGTGCCAGCAGTTATGGGACAGCCCCGAGAGAGACCCAGTACTTC. This gives the protein CASSYGTAPRETQYF.

This clonotype was seen ten or more times. The chain employs TRBV29-1 and TRBJ1-1; TRBD1 aligns across 9 bases. This CDR3 is 15 amino acids long. The trim removed 1 base at V and 5 bases at J, leaving 8 bases unmatched. Germline V lookup: CDR1 SQVTM, CDR2 ANQGSEA. In DNA, the CDR3 is TGCAGCGTTGAAGGGACAGGGGCCCTGGGAACTGAAGCTTTCTTT. Protein: CSVEGTGALGTEAFF.

This clonotype was counted ten times or more. This chain joins TRBV12-3 or TRBV12-4 and TRBJ2-7, with D possibly TRBD1 on 5 matching bases. The CDR3 contains 12 residues. V lost 5 bases and J lost 13, with 18 bases in between. CDR3 nucleotide sequence: TGTGCCAGCAGTCTAGACAGTCAGGTTGGATACTTC. It is translated as CASSLDSQVGYF.

In regard to this clonotype: A much larger clone lies a single base off, so this may be a read error. CDR3 DNA: TGTGCCAGTAGTATAGATCTGGGGATCACTGCAGCTTTCTTT. Translated: CASSIDLGITAAFF. This chain joins TRBV19 and TRBJ1-1; D is unclear. Germline CDR1 is LNHDA and CDR2 is SQIVND (reference sequence). The CDR3 is 14 amino acids.

The sample holds many counts of this clonotype. This chain uses TRBV12-3 or TRBV12-4 with TRBJ2-7, with D hard to call. CDR3 size: 11 residues. Trimming stripped 5 bases from V and 5 bases from J, with 7 bases between. The CDR3: CASSPRDEQYF. The CDR3 DNA reads as TGTGCCAGCAGTCCCCGGGACGAGCAGTACTTC.

With respect to this clonotype: A much larger clone lies a single base off, so this may be a read error. The chain is built from TRBV20-1 and TRBJ2-3; the match to TRBD2 covers 8 bases. The CDR3 is 13 residues long. Germline CDR1 reads DFQATT; CDR2 reads SNEGSKA (reference sequence). Here the CDR3 DNA reads TGCAGTGCAAGTAGCGGGACCACAGGTACGCAGTATTTT. It translates to CSASSGTTGTQYF.

Notes on this clonotype: A single base separates this from a much larger clone, so it may be a read error. Lacking the conserved final phenylalanine or tryptophan, this CDR3 likely reflects a read error. V and J are TRBV12-3 or TRBV12-4 and TRBJ1-5; D gene ambiguous. The CDR3 totals 18 residues. V lost 3 bases, J lost 0 bases, and 18 bases lay in between. The DNA for the CDR3 is TGTGCCAGCAGTTTTGTGGCAGCTCCTATTTATAGCAATCAGCCCCAGCATTCT. Translating gives CASSFVAAPIYSNQPQHS.